This section outlines one TCR beta chain sequence together with its context. Its antigen is unidentified. In the PCR, 60 Vbeta and 13 Jbeta primers were used. Sequenced by immunoSEQ multiplex PCR; TCRdb stores in-frame clones only, minus some. The table includes 150,000 to 200,000 clones, around 80% detected once. The sample originates from a study of cytomegalovirus exposure and HLA in healthy donors. CDR1 is MNHEY and CDR2 is SVGAGI in the germline V gene. V was clipped by 4 bases and J by 4 bases; unmatched bases: 6. This CDR3 comprises 15 residues. General observations from the study: The number of N-insertions in an Asian-associated ancestry cluster was reportedly below the roughly 660-donor mean in a later analysis. Earlier analysis yielded a pattern in which most TCR beta V segments were productive about 90% or about 30% of the time. In vitro assays verified that a few CMV-associated chains recognized CMV antigens specifically. Follow-up analysis later connected one missense variant in DCLRE1C with trimming of TCR beta V- and J-genes.

Sample: PBMCs. The gene calls are TRBV6-5 and TRBJ1-3; 8 bases match TRBD1. This sequence originates from a woman in her 40s in good health and CMV-seronegative. This chain's CDR3 is CASSSRTGNGNTIYF. The CDR3 DNA reads TGTGCCAGCAGTTCCCGGACAGGGAACGGAAACACCATATATTTT.